This T cell receptor beta chain was recorded in a study of blood T cell repertoires in COVID-19. Background on the study: Some COVID-19 samples were acute and others convalescent; all came from the United States, Italy and Spain.

V lost 3 bases and J lost 3, with 8 bases in between. The germline CDR1 and CDR2 sequences are SQVTM and ANQGSEA. The CDR3 length is 12 residues. This clone was observed a few times. Measured with immunoSEQ multiplex PCR; TCRdb has only the in-frame clones, and not every one. Of approximately 150,000 clones in the sample, over 80% were seen once. This chain connects TRBV29-1 to TRBJ1-1; weak D call: TRBD1 (5 bases). Sequencing was done on a sample of PBMCs or T cells enriched from blood (not recorded which). The sequence was obtained from a man aged 55-75 years who had recovered from COVID-19. This CDR3 reads CSVEFRDTEAFF. The CDR3 DNA reads as TGCAGCGTTGAGTTCAGGGACACTGAAGCTTTCTTT.